This TCR beta chain was captured in a study of sequential checkpoint blockade in melanoma. Study observations and caveats: About 30 times likelier clinical benefit followed increased tumor T-cell fraction and clonality. Tumor T-cell fraction and clonality correlated with PD-L1 and CD8+ counts.

The CDR3 sequence is 15 residues long. The germline V gene has CDR1 LNHDA and CDR2 SQIVND (reference sequence). V trimming: 4 bases; J trimming: 2 bases; junction bases outside the gene matches: 6. Treatment in this sample: randomized to nivolumab then ipilimumab (arm A) or the reverse (arm B). None of the patients previously received DNA-damaging chemotherapy. Clones were read by immunoSEQ multiplex PCR, and TCRdb kept only the in-frame ones, dropping some. The top ten clones hold 8.5% to 10% of a sample with about 3,200 clones, roughly 22% of them seen once. This clone was seen only a few times. Its cognate antigen is unknown.

The chain joins TRBV19 to TRBJ1-1; 8 bases fit TRBD1. Specimen: tumor tissue (inferred from file names), collected from a patient given nivolumab and ipilimumab in sequence. This clonotype was sampled from a human donor with melanoma. This chain's CDR3 is CASSTSDRGNTEAFF. CDR3 nucleotide sequence: TGTGCCAGTAGTACGTCAGACAGGGGCAACACTGAAGCTTTCTTT.